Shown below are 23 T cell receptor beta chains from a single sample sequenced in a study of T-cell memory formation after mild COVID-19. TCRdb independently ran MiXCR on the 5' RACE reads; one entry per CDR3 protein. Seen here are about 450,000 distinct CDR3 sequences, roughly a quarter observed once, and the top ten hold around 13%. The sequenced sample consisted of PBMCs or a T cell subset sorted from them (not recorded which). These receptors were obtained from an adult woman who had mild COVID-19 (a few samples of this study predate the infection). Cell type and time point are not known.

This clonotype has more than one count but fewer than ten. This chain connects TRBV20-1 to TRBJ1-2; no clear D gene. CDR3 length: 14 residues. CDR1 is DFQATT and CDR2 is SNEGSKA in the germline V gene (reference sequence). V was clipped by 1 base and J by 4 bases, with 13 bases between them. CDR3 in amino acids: CSARVGNSAYGYTF. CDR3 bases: TGCAGTGCTAGAGTGGGCAATTCGGCCTATGGCTACACCTTC.

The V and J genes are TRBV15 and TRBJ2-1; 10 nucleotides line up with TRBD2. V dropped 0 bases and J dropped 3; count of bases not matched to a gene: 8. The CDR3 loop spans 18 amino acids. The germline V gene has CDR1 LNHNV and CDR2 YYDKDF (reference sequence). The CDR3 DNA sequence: TGTGCCACCAGCAGAGATTTGGCTAGCGGGAGCCTCTACAATGAGCAGTTCTTC. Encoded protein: CATSRDLASGSLYNEQFF.

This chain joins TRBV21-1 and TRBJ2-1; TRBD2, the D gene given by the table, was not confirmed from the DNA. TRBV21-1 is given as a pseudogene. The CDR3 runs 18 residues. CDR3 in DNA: TGTGCCAGCAGCAAGCGTCCAGCGGGAGTTGTGTCCTACAATGAGCAGTTCTTC. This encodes CASSKRPAGVVSYNEQFF.

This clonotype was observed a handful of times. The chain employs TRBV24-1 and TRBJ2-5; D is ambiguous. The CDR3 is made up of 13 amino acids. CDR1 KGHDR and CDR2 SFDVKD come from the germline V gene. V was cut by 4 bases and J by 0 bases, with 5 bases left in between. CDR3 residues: CATSDQNQETQYF. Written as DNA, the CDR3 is TGTGCCACCAGTGACCAGAACCAAGAGACCCAGTACTTC.

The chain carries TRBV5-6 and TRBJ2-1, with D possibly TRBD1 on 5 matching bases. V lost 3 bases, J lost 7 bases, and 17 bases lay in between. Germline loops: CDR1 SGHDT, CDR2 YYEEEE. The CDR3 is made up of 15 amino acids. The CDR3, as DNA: TGTGCCAGCAGCTCATACCTATCAGGGTATAATGAGCAGTTCTTC. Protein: CASSSYLSGYNEQFF.

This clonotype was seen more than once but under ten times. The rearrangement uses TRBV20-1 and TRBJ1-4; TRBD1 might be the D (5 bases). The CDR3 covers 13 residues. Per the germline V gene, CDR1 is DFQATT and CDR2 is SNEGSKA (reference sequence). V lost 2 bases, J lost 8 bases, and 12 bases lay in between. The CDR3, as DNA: TGCAGTGCTAGATTGCAGGGTCGGGAAAAACTGTTTTTT. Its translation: CSARLQGREKLFF.

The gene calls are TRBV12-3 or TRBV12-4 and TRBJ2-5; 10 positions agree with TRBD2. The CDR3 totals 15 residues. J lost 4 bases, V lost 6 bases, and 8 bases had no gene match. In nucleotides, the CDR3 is TGTGCCAGCAGCAAGAGCGGGAGGGCCATAGAGACCCAGTACTTC. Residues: CASSKSGRAIETQYF.

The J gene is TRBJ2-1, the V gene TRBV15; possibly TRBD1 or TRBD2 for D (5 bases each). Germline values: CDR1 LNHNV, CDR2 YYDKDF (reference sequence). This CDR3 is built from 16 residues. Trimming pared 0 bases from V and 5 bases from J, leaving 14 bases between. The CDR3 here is CATSREASPGHNEQFF. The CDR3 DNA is TGTGCCACCAGCAGAGAAGCTAGCCCAGGGCACAATGAGCAGTTCTTC.

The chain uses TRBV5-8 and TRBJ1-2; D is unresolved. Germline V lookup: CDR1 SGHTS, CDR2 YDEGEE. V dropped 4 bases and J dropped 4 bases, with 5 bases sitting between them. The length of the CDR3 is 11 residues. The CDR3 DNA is TGTGCCAGCAGCCTGATCTATGGCTACACCTTC. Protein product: CASSLIYGYTF.

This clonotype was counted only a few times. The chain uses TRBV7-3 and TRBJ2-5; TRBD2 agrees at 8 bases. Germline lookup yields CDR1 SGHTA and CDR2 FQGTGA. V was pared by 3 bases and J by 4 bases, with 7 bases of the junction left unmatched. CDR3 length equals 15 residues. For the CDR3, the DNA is TGTGCCAGCAGCTTGCAAGCGGGAGTAGGAGAGACCCAGTACTTC. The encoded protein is CASSLQAGVGETQYF. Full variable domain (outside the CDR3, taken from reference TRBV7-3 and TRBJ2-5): GAGVSQTPSNKVTEKGKYVELRCDPISGHTALYWYRQSLGQGPEFLIYFQGTGAADDSGLPNDRFFAVRPEGSVSTLKIQRTERGDSAVYLCASSLQAGVGETQYFGPGTRLLVL.

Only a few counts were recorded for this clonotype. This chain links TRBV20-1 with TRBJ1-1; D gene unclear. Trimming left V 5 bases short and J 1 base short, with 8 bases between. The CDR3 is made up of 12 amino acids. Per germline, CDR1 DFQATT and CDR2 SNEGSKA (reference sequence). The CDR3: CSAYVRNTEAFF. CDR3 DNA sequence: TGCAGTGCTTACGTGAGGAACACTGAAGCTTTCTTT.

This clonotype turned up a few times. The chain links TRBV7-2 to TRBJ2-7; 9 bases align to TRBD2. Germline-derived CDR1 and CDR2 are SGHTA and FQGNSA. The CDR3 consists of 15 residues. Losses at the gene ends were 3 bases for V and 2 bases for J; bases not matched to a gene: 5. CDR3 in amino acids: CASSFLAGETYEQYF. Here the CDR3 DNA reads TGTGCCAGCAGCTTCTTAGCGGGAGAGACCTACGAGCAGTACTTC.

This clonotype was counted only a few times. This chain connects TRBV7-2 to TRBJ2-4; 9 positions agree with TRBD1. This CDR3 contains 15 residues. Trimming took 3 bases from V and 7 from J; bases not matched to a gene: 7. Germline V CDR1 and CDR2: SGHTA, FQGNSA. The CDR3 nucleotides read TGTGCCAGCAGCTTGGACAGGGGCTTAGCCAACATTCAGTACTTC. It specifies CASSLDRGLANIQYF. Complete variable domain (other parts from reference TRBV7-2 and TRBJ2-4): GAGVSQSPSNKVTEKGKDVELRCDPISGHTALYWYRQSLGQGLEFLIYFQGNSAPDKSGLPSDRFSAERTGGSVSTLTIQRTQQEDSAVYLCASSLDRGLANIQYFGAGTRLSVL.

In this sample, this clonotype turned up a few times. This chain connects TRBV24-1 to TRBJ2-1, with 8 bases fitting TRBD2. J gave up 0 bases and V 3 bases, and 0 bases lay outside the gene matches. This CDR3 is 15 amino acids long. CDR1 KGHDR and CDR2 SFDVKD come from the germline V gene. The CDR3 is CATSDGTSSYNEQFF. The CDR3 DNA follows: TGTGCCACCAGTGATGGGACTAGCTCCTACAATGAGCAGTTCTTC.

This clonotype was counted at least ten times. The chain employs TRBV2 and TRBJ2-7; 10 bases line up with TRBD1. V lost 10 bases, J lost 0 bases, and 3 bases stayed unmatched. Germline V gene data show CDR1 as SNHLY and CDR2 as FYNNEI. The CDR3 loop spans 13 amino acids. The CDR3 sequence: CAMRTGGSYEQYF. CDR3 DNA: TGTGCCATGCGGACAGGGGGCTCCTACGAGCAGTACTTC.

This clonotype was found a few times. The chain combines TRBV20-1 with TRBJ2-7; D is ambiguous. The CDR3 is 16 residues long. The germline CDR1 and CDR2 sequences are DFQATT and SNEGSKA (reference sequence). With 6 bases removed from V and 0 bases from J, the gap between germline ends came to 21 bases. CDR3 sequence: CSAGLGITGSSYEQYF. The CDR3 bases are TGCAGTGCAGGCCTAGGGATAACCGGTAGCTCCTACGAGCAGTACTTC.

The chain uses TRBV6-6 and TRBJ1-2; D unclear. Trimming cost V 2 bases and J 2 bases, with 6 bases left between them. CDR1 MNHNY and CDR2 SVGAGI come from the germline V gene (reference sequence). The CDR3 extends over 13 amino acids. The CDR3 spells CASSYPGNYGYTF. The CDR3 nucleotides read TGTGCCAGCAGTTACCCAGGAAACTATGGCTACACCTTC.

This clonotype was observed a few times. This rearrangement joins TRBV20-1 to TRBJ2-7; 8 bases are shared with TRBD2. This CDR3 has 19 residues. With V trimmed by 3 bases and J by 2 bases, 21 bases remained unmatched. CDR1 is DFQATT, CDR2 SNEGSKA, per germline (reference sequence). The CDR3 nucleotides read TGCAGTGCTAGGGCCCCGCGGGTTTCCCCCGCGGGAGGCCCCTACGAGCAGTACTTC. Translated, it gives CSARAPRVSPAGGPYEQYF.

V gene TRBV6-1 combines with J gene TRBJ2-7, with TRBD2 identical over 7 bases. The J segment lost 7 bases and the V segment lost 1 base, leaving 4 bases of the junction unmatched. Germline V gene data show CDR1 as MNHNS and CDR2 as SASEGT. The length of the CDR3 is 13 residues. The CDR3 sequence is CASSEGVGGEQYF. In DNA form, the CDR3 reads TGTGCCAGCAGTGAAGGGGTCGGGGGGGAGCAGTACTTC.

The CDR3 protein is CASSPRELTEAFF. The DNA of the CDR3 is TGTGCCAGCAGCCCCAGGGAATTGACTGAAGCTTTCTTT. The V gene is TRBV3-1, the J gene TRBJ1-1; tentative D call: TRBD1 (5 bases). Germline CDR1 reads LGHDT; CDR2 reads YNNKEL (reference sequence). The CDR3 runs to 13 residues. Deletions cut 4 bases from V and 5 bases from J, with 11 bases between. The whole variable domain, filled in from reference TRBV3-1 and TRBJ1-1, reads DTAVSQTPKYLVTQMGNDKSIKCEQNLGHDTMYWYKQDSKKFLKIMFSYNNKELIINETVPNRFSPKSPDKAHLNLHINSLELGDSAVYFCASSPRELTEAFFGQGTRLTVV.

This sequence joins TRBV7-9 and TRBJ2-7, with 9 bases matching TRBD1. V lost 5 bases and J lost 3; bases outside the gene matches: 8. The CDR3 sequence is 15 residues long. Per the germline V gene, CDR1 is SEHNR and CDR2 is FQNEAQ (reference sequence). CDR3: CASSLGTGKGYEQYF. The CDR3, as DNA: TGTGCCAGCAGCCTCGGGACAGGGAAGGGCTACGAGCAGTACTTC.

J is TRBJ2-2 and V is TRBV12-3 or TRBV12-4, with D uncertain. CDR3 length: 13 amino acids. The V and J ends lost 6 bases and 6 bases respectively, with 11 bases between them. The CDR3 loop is CASRHPSPGELFF. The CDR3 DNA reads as TGTGCCAGCAGGCATCCTTCGCCCGGGGAGCTGTTTTTT.

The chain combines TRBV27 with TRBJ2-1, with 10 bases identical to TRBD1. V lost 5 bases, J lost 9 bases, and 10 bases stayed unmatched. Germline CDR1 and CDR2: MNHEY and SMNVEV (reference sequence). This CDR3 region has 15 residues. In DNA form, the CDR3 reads TGTGCCAGCAGTCCTAACAGGGGGACAGGGGCTGAGCAGTTCTTC. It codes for CASSPNRGTGAEQFF.